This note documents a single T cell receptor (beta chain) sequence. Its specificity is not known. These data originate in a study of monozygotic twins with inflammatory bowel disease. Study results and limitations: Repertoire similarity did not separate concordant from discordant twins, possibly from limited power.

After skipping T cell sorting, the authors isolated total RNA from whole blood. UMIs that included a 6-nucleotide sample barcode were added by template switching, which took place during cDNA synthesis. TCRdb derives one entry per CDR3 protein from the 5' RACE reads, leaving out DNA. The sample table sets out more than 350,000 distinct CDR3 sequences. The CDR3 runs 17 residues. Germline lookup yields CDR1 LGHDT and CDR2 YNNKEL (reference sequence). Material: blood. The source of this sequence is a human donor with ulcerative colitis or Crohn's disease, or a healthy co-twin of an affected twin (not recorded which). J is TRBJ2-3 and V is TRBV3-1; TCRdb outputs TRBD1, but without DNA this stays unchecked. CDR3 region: CASSQEWRRSTTDTQYF.